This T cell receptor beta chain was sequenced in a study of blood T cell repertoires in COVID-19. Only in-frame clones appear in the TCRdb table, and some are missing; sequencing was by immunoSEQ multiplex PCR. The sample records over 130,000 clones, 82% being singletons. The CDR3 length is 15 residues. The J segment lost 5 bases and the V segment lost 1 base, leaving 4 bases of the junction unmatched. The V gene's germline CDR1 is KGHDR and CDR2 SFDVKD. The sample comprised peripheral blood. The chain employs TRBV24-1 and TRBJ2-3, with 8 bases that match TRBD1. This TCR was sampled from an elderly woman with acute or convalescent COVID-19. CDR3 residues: CATSDFTDRGDTQYF. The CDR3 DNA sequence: TGTGCCACCAGTGATTTTACAGACAGGGGAGATACGCAGTATTTT.